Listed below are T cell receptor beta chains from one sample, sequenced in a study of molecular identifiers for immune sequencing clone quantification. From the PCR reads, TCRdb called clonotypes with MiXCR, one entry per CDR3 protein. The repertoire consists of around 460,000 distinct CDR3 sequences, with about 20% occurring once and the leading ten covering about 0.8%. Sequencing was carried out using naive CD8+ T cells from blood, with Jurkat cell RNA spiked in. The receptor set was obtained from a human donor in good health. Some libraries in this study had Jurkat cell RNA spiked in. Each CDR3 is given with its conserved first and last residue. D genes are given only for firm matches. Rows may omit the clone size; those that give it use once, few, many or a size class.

TGCGCCAGCAGCCAAGAAAGGGGGGAGACCCAGTACTTC	CASSQERGETQYF	.	few	TRBV4-1	TRBJ2-5
TGTGCCAGCAGCTACGGGACTAGCGGCACTTCCCATGAGCAGTTCTTC	CASSYGTSGTSHEQFF	TRBD2	many	TRBV11-2	TRBJ2-1
TGTGCCAGCAGCCCGGGGGGGCCAACGAACACTGAAGCTTTCTTT	CASSPGGPTNTEAFF	.	many	TRBV14	TRBJ1-1
TGTGCCAGCAGCCCCGGACTAGCTCGGATTCACGAGCAGTACTTC	CASSPGLARIHEQYF	TRBD2	many	TRBV11-2	TRBJ2-7
TGTGCCAGCACCCACGACAGGGGGCCGGGGGATACGCAGTATTTT	CASTHDRGPGDTQYF	TRBD1	many	TRBV12-3/TRBV12-4	TRBJ2-3
TGCGGCGTTGAAGGTCAGGAGAGCTCCTACAATGAGCAGTTCTTC	CGVEGQESSYNEQFF	.	.	TRBV29-1	TRBJ2-1
TGCGCCAGCAGCCCGACTAGCCGGGCCGAGACCCAGTACTTC	CASSPTSRAETQYF	TRBD2	many	TRBV4-3	TRBJ2-5
TGCGCCAGCAGCCAAGAAACAGAACTCTACGAGCAGTACTTC	CASSQETELYEQYF	.	.	TRBV4-3	TRBJ2-7
TGTGCCAGCAGGGACACGAGCTCCTACGAGCAGTACTTC	CASRDTSSYEQYF	.	few	TRBV2	TRBJ2-7
TGTGCCAGCAGCGTAGCTTGGGCAGCTGGGGCCAACGTCCTGACTTTC	CASSVAWAAGANVLTF	.	few	TRBV9	TRBJ2-6
TGTGCCAGCAGCTCTACAGGGGAGGAAGATGAAAAACTGTTTTTT	CASSSTGEEDEKLFF	TRBD1	many	TRBV7-9	TRBJ1-4
TGTGCCAGTAAAGGAGGGATCTATAACTATGGCTACACCTTC	CASKGGIYNYGYTF	.	once	TRBV19	TRBJ1-2
TGTGCCAGTTCGCCGACAGGGGCCGGCGGGGAGCTGTTTTTT	CASSPTGAGGELFF	TRBD1	.	TRBV19	TRBJ2-2
TGCAGTGCTAGAGATCTGGCCAGCACCACCTACGAGCAGTACTTC	CSARDLASTTYEQYF	.	few	TRBV20-1	TRBJ2-7
TGTGCCAGCAGTTCAGTGGGGGGCGGAGAGACCCAGTACTTC	CASSSVGGGETQYF	.	once	TRBV7-9	TRBJ2-5